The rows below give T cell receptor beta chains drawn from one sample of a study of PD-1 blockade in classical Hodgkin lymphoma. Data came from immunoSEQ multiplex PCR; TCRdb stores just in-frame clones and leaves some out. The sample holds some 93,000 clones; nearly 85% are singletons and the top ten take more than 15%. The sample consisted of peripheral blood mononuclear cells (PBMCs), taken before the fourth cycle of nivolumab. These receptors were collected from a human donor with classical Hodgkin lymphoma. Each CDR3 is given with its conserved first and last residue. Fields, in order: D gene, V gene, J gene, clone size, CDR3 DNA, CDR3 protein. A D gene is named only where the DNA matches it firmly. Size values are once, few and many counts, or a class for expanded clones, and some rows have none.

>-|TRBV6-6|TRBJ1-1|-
TGTGCCAGCAGTTATCCCCTCGCTACCGGGAACACTGAAGCTTTCTTT
CASSYPLATGNTEAFF
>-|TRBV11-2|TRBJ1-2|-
TGTGCCAGCGGACCGGGCAGTGGCTACACCTTC
CASGPGSGYTF
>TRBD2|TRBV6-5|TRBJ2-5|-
TGTGCCAGCAGTTACCAGCTAGCGGGACAAGAGACCCAGTACTTC
CASSYQLAGQETQYF
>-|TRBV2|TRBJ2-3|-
TGTGCCAGCAATCCGGACCGTGAAGATACGCAGTATTTT
CASNPDREDTQYF
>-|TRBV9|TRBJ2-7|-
TGTGCCAGCAGCGTACTGTGGTCTTGGGAGCAGTACTTC
CASSVLWSWEQYF
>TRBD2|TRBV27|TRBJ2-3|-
TGTGCCAGCAGCCGGGACTATGCGGGGGAGGTGGGGTTCACAGATACGCAGTATTTT
CASSRDYAGEVGFTDTQYF
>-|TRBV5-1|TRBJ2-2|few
TGCGCCAGCAGCTTTACAGGGATGAACACCGGGGAGCTGTTTTTT
CASSFTGMNTGELFF
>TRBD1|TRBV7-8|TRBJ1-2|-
TGTGCCAGCAGCTTAGTTCCAGGGGGCGCGTTTGGCTACACCTTC
CASSLVPGGAFGYTF
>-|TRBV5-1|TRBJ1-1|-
TGCGCCAGCAGCTTGGCCGGTATGAACACTGAAGCTTTCTTT
CASSLAGMNTEAFF
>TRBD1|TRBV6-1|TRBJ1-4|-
TGTGCCAGCAGCCGACAGGGGAGGCATGAAAAACTGTTTTTT
CASSRQGRHEKLFF
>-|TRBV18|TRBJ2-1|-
TGTGCCAGCTCAGAAGGGCATTTAACCTACAATGAGCAGTTCTTC
CASSEGHLTYNEQFF
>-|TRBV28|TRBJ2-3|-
TGTGCCATTCGTGGGGGCTACACAGATACGCAGTATTTT
CAIRGGYTDTQYF
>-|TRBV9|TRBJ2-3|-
TGTGCCAGCAACACAGATACGCAGTATTTT
CASNTDTQYF
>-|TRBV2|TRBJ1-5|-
TGTGCCAGCAGTGAAGGATTCCAGCCCCAGCATTTT
CASSEGFQPQHF
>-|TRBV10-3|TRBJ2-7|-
TGTGCCATCACGGGCGGAAAGGAGGCTGGTTCCTACGAGCAGTACTTC
CAITGGKEAGSYEQYF
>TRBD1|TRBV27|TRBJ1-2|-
TGTGCCAGCAGCTCGGGACAGGGAGTCTATGGCTACACCTTC
CASSSGQGVYGYTF
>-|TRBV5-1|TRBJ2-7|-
TGCGCCAGTGCGGCGGAGGGGAGTCCCGAGCAGTACTTC
CASAAEGSPEQYF
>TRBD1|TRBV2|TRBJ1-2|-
TGTGCCAGCGGGACAGGGGCTTGGGGCTACACCTTC
CASGTGAWGYTF
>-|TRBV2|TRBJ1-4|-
TGTGCCAGCAAAACAGGTGGGGAAAAACTGTTTTTT
CASKTGGEKLFF
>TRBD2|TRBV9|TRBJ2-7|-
TGTGCCAGCAGCGTAGGTCCTAGCGGGCCTCCATACGAGCAGTACTTC
CASSVGPSGPPYEQYF
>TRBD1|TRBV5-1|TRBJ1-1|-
TGCGCCAGCAGCGTAGCGGGACAGGGAGAGAGGGCTTTCTTT
CASSVAGQGERAFF
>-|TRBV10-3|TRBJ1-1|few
TGTGCCACAAAGGGGAACATGAACACTGAAGCTTTCTTT
CATKGNMNTEAFF
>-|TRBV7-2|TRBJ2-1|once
TGTGCCAGCAGCCTAGGCCTAGTCTCAAATGAGCAGTTCTTC
CASSLGLVSNEQFF
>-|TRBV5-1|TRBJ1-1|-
TGCGCCAGCAGCTTGGAAGGGAACACTGAAGCTTTCTTT
CASSLEGNTEAFF
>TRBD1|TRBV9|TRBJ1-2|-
TGTGCCAGCAGCGTAGTAGCGGGGGACAGGGGGAGCTATGGCTACACCTTC
CASSVVAGDRGSYGYTF
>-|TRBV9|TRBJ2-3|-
TGTGCCAGCAGCGTAGGGTTAGCGCCACTCACAGATACGCAGTATTTT
CASSVGLAPLTDTQYF
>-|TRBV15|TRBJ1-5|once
TGTGCCACCAGCAGAGATCTGTCCGTTGCCAATCAGCCCCAGCATTTT
CATSRDLSVANQPQHF